The present TCR beta chain was sequenced within a study of cytomegalovirus exposure and HLA in healthy donors. The germline gives CDR1 SGHKS, CDR2 YYEKEE (reference sequence). The CDR3 is 17 residues long. The V segment lost 4 bases and the J segment 9 bases; nucleotides outside the gene matches: 18. The protocol was immunoSEQ multiplex PCR, while the TCRdb copy is restricted to in-frame clones and leaves out a portion. The repertoire holds some 79,000 clones, approximately 94% seen once, with 2.5% to 3.5% in the top ten. Of note for this clone: As yet, its antigen is unknown.

Study results and limitations: It was reportedly the case that the classifier diagnosed cytomegalovirus status with high specificity and sensitivity. Rarity marked most TCR sequences, yet some public TCRs occurred in many donors.

What was sequenced was PBMCs. The sequence derives from a woman aged 18-29 years in good health and CMV-seropositive. The chain combines TRBV5-5 with TRBJ2-1; TRBD2 aligns across 8 bases. This chain's CDR3 is CASSPSPVLAGGGEQFF. DNA of the CDR3: TGTGCCAGCAGCCCCTCCCCAGTTCTTGCGGGGGGCGGTGAGCAGTTCTTC.